Each of the 26 T cell receptor beta chains below was sequenced from the same sample in a study of immune evolution from preneoplasia to lung adenocarcinoma (TCRdb year 2021). The library relied on the immunoSEQ multiplex PCR assay. In TCRdb, the immuneACCESS table is reduced to in-frame sequences with V and J assigned. These tables do not hold every clone; where another copy was compared, an unresolved V gene accounts for under half, and the others remain unexplained. The sample table shows 9,000 to 13,000 clones, and roughly 85% are seen once. About 3.5% of the sample rests with the top ten. Source material: FFPE invasive lung adenocarcinoma tissue. The sample's cell subset or site label, decoded: frankly invasive lung adenocarcinoma (ADC). These receptor sequences come from a person aged 65 to 85 with invasive lung adenocarcinoma.

The CDR3 loop is CASSSLPPGTNTYEQYF. DNA of the CDR3: TGTGCCAGCTCATCTCTACCCCCCGGGACAAATACCTACGAGCAGTACTTC. The chain has TRBV18 and TRBJ2-7; TRBD1 might be the D (6 bases). Germline V gene lookup returns CDR1 KGHSH and CDR2 LQKENI. The CDR3 consists of 17 residues. Deletions cut 5 bases from V and 2 bases from J, with 22 bases between. Based on the CDR3 plus reference TRBV18 and TRBJ2-7, the full variable domain is NAGVMQNPRHLVRRRGQEARLRCSPMKGHSHVYWYRQLPEEGLKFMVYLQKENIIDESGMPKERFSAEFPKEGPSILRIQQVVRGDSAAYFCASSSLPPGTNTYEQYFGPGTRLTVT.

The chain uses TRBV30 and TRBJ2-7; a weak D match, TRBD2 (7 bases). CDR1 and CDR2 from the germline V gene are GTSNPN and SVGIG (reference sequence). The length of the CDR3 is 13 residues. V was pared by 4 bases and J by 10 bases, with 20 bases between. The CDR3 region has the DNA TGTGCCTGGAAGGGGGACCGGCGGGGGAAACAGTACTTC. This gives the protein CAWKGDRRGKQYF.

The chain uses TRBV6-5 and TRBJ1-1; TRBD1 might be the D (6 bases). The CDR3 runs to 11 residues. Germline CDR1 is MNHEY and CDR2 is SVGAGI. V lost 5 bases and J lost 8, with 9 bases in between. CDR3: CASSTGGEAFF. CDR3 DNA: TGTGCCAGCAGTACCGGGGGCGAAGCTTTCTTT.

The chain combines TRBV5-1 with TRBJ2-5; D perhaps matches TRBD1 (6 bases). From germline, CDR1 is SGHRS and CDR2 YFSETQ. The CDR3 extends over 13 amino acids. The V end was cut by 7 bases, the J end by 6 bases, with 16 bases between. The CDR3 sequence: CASLDSNGQTQYF. The CDR3 DNA reads TGCGCCAGCCTGGACAGCAACGGCCAGACCCAGTACTTC.

V usage is TRBV18 and J usage is TRBJ1-1, with D maybe TRBD1 (5 bases). Trimming pared 5 bases from V and 4 bases from J, leaving 8 bases between. This CDR3 is built from 12 residues. CDR1 and CDR2 from the germline V gene are KGHSH and LQKENI. DNA of the CDR3: TGTGCCAGCTCAACAGGTTTCACTGAAGCTTTCTTT. Amino acid sequence: CASSTGFTEAFF.

The sample holds a few counts of this clone. The chain is built from TRBV6-6 and TRBJ2-5, with TRBD2 matching 10 bases. The V gene's germline CDR1 is MNHNY and CDR2 SVGAGI (reference sequence). Unmatched junction bases numbered 5, after V lost 7 bases and J lost 3 bases. There are 14 residues in the CDR3. The CDR3 sequence is CASIRSGGEETQYF. In nucleotides, the CDR3 is TGTGCCAGCATTCGAAGCGGGGGGGAAGAGACCCAGTACTTC.

In DNA, the CDR3 is TGTGCCAGCAGCACCGGACAGGGGGCTACAGATACGCAGTATTTT. This gives the protein CASSTGQGATDTQYF. This rearrangement joins TRBV5-4 to TRBJ2-3, with 11 nucleotides matching TRBD1. The CDR3 covers 15 residues. With 4 bases clipped from V and 3 bases from J, the junction kept 4 bases outside the gene matches. Germline loops: CDR1 SGHNT, CDR2 YYREEE (reference sequence).

This chain uses TRBV7-3 with TRBJ2-5; 9 bases align to TRBD1. The CDR3 covers 15 residues. With V trimmed by 5 bases and J by 2 bases, 6 bases remained unmatched. The germline gives CDR1 SGHTA, CDR2 FQGTGA. The CDR3 loop is CASSTGTGRQETQYF. The DNA for the CDR3 is TGTGCCAGCAGCACAGGGACAGGGCGGCAAGAGACCCAGTACTTC.

The chain recombines TRBV7-9 with TRBJ1-5; 8 nucleotides align to TRBD1. The J segment lost 6 bases and the V segment lost 4 bases, leaving 2 bases of the junction unmatched. The CDR3 loop spans 13 amino acids. Germline values: CDR1 SEHNR, CDR2 FQNEAQ (reference sequence). This CDR3 reads CASSSGGSQPQHF. As DNA, the CDR3 is TGTGCCAGCAGCTCAGGGGGCAGTCAGCCCCAGCATTTT.

This sequence joins TRBV7-9 and TRBJ2-3; 9 positions match TRBD1. The CDR3 consists of 16 residues. In germline, CDR1 is SEHNR, CDR2 FQNEAQ (reference sequence). J gave up 2 bases and V 1 base, and 4 bases lay outside the gene matches. The CDR3 sequence is CASSLGTGAFTDTQYF. The CDR3 DNA is TGTGCCAGCAGCTTAGGGACAGGGGCTTTCACAGATACGCAGTATTTT.

This chain connects TRBV25-1 to TRBJ2-5, with 7 positions matching TRBD1. This CDR3 has 13 amino acids. V dropped 8 bases and J dropped 7; count of bases not matched to a gene: 10. Germline assignment: CDR1 MGHDK and CDR2 SYGVNS. The CDR3: CASRRGTLGTQYF. The CDR3 nucleotides read TGTGCCAGCCGCAGGGGGACCTTGGGGACCCAGTACTTC. Full variable domain (outside the CDR3, taken from reference TRBV25-1 and TRBJ2-5): EADIYQTPRYLVIGTGKKITLECSQTMGHDKMYWYQQDPGMELHLIHYSYGVNSTEKGDLSSESTVSRIRTEHFPLTLESARPSHTSQYLCASRRGTLGTQYFGPGTRLLVL.

This clone was observed once. The chain joins TRBV5-6 to TRBJ2-1; 10 bases match TRBD2. The V gene's germline CDR1 is SGHDT and CDR2 YYEEEE. The V segment lost 0 bases and the J segment 10 bases; nucleotides outside the gene matches: 1. The CDR3 covers 13 residues. The CDR3 sequence: CASSLGLAGEQFF. DNA for the CDR3: TGTGCCAGCAGCTTGGGACTAGCGGGCGAGCAGTTCTTC.

V and J are TRBV5-1 and TRBJ2-5, with D uncertain. CDR3 length: 15 amino acids. Germline CDR1 reads SGHRS; CDR2 reads YFSETQ. Trimming removed 0 bases at V and 0 bases at J, with 9 bases between. The CDR3 loop reads CASSLGTRDQETQYF. Written as DNA, the CDR3 is TGCGCCAGCAGCTTGGGTACACGAGACCAAGAGACCCAGTACTTC.

The chain uses TRBV2 and TRBJ1-2; D not resolved. V gave up 4 bases and J gave up 3 bases, with 9 bases separating them. The CDR3 is made up of 13 amino acids. From germline, CDR1 is SNHLY and CDR2 FYNNEI. CDR3 nucleotide sequence: TGTGCCAGCAGTGTGGACGCTGACTATGGCTACACCTTC. Residues: CASSVDADYGYTF.

The chain recombines TRBV27 with TRBJ2-7; the D is unclear. The CDR3 runs to 14 residues. Trimming removed 2 bases at V and 5 bases at J, with 13 bases between. Germline lookup yields CDR1 MNHEY and CDR2 SMNVEV (reference sequence). Here the CDR3 DNA reads TGTGCCAGCAGTTTAGAATGTTGCCTCGACGAGCAGTACTTC. It translates to CASSLECCLDEQYF.

This sequence joins TRBV28 and TRBJ1-5; no reliable D call. This CDR3 has 13 amino acids. From germline, CDR1 is MDHEN and CDR2 SYDVKM. V was trimmed by 7 bases and J by 5 bases, leaving 12 bases between them. CDR3 amino acids: CASNTASDQPQHF. Here the CDR3 DNA reads TGTGCCAGCAACACGGCGAGCGATCAGCCCCAGCATTTT.

V and J are TRBV7-3 and TRBJ2-7; D is tentatively TRBD1 or TRBD2 (6 bases each). CDR1 and CDR2 (germline): SGHTA, FQGTGA. The V and J ends lost 11 bases and 6 bases respectively, with 14 bases between them. The CDR3 spans 11 residues. This CDR3 reads CAGPGAGEQYF. The CDR3 DNA is TGTGCCGGTCCGGGGGCTGGCGAGCAGTACTTC.

The V call is TRBV13, the J call TRBJ2-3, with TRBD1 identical over 9 bases. This CDR3 contains 15 residues. Trimming cost V 3 bases and J 6 bases; bases outside gene matches: 7. Germline CDR1 is PRHDT and CDR2 is FYEKMQ (reference sequence). This chain's CDR3 is CASSFYRGQVDTQYF. The CDR3 bases are TGTGCCAGCAGCTTTTACAGGGGGCAAGTGGATACGCAGTATTTT.

V is TRBV29-1 and J is TRBJ2-1; perhaps TRBD1 as D (5 bases). The CDR3 spans 12 residues. V was cut by 4 bases and J by 4 bases, with 8 bases left in between. Germline V lookup: CDR1 SQVTM, CDR2 ANQGSEA. CDR3 nucleotides: TGCAGCGTTGGTAAGGGGTACAATGAGCAGTTCTTC. Amino acid sequence: CSVGKGYNEQFF.

The chain uses TRBV20-1 and TRBJ2-7, with a tentative D call TRBD2 (5 bases). Germline CDR1 and CDR2: DFQATT and SNEGSKA (reference sequence). This CDR3 comprises 11 residues. V was cut by 3 bases and J by 4 bases, with 7 bases left in between. CDR3 sequence (DNA): TGCAGTGCTAGCGAGGGTTACGAGCAGTACTTC. It encodes CSASEGYEQYF.

V and J are TRBV29-1 and TRBJ1-2; D is possibly TRBD1 (6 bases). CDR1 is SQVTM and CDR2 is ANQGSEA in the germline V gene. CDR3 size: 13 residues. V was cut by 3 bases and J by 7 bases, with 15 bases left in between. DNA for the CDR3: TGCAGCGTTGAGACGGGGGCGAAACTTGGCTACACCTTC. This translates into CSVETGAKLGYTF.

The chain couples TRBV28 to TRBJ2-7; TRBD2 is a possible D gene (6 bases). CDR1 is MDHEN, CDR2 SYDVKM, per germline. There are 14 residues in the CDR3. V dropped 3 bases and J dropped 1 base, with 10 bases sitting between them. In DNA, the CDR3 is TGTGCCAGCAGTTTGCTTAGCGGATCCTACGAGCAGTACTTC. Its translation: CASSLLSGSYEQYF.

V and J are TRBV25-1 and TRBJ1-2, with D tentatively TRBD1 (5 bases). CDR3 length: 12 amino acids. V lost 5 bases to trimming and J lost 4 bases, with 8 bases between them. The germline CDR1 and CDR2 sequences are MGHDK and SYGVNS. The CDR3 DNA follows: TGTGCCAGCAGTTGGGGGATCTATGGCTACACCTTC. Protein product: CASSWGIYGYTF.

V is TRBV11-2 and J is TRBJ1-5; no definite D call. CDR1 and CDR2 from the germline V gene are SGHAT and FQNNGV. The CDR3 extends over 15 amino acids. The germline V and J ends were trimmed by 0 bases and 6 bases, with 12 bases remaining between them. The CDR3 spells CASSLDRGWGQPQHF. In DNA, the CDR3 is TGTGCCAGCAGCTTAGATCGCGGTTGGGGTCAGCCCCAGCATTTT.

In DNA form, the CDR3 reads TGTGCCAGCAGTACCCCCGGAGTAAACACCATATATTTT. This translates into CASSTPGVNTIYF. The chain links TRBV28 to TRBJ1-3; D gene unclear. The CDR3 consists of 13 residues. Germline V CDR1 and CDR2: MDHEN, SYDVKM. V was pared by 5 bases and J by 6 bases, with 11 bases between.

Points on this clone: A read error may account for a junction end that differs from germline. In nucleotides, the CDR3 is TGTGCCAGCAGCCGGGAAGGACAGGGGGCGCGGAGCACTGAAGTTTTCTTT. It codes for CASSREGQGARSTEVFF. This chain joins TRBV4-2 and TRBJ1-1, with 11 bases that match TRBD1. CDR1 and CDR2 (germline): LGHNA, YNFKEQ. This CDR3 is 17 amino acids long.